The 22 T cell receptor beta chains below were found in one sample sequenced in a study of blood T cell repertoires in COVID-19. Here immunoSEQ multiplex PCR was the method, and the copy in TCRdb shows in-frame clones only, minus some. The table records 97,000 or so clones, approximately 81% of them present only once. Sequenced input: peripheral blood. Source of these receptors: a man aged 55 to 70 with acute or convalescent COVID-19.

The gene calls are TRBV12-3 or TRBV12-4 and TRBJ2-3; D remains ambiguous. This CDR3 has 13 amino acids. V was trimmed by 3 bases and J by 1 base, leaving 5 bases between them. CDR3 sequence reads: CASSFSGTDTQYF. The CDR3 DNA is TGTGCCAGCAGTTTCTCTGGCACAGATACGCAGTATTTT.

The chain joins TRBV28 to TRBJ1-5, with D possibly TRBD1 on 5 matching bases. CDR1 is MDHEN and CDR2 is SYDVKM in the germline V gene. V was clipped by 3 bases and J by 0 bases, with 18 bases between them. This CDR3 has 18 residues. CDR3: CASSLGRQGLYSNQPQHF. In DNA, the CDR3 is TGTGCCAGCAGTTTGGGGCGCCAGGGACTTTATAGCAATCAGCCCCAGCATTTT.

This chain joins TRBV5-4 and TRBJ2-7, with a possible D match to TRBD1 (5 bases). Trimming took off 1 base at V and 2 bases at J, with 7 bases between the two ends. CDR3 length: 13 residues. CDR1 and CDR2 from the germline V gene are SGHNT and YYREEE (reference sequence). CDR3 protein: CASSLTGTYEQYF. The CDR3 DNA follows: TGTGCCAGCAGCTTGACAGGTACCTACGAGCAGTACTTC. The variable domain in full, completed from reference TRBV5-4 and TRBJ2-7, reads ETGVTQSPTHLIKTRGQQVTLRCSSQSGHNTVSWYQQALGQGPQFIFQYYREEENGRGNFPPRFSGLQFPNYSSELNVNALELDDSALYLCASSLTGTYEQYFGPGTRLTVT.

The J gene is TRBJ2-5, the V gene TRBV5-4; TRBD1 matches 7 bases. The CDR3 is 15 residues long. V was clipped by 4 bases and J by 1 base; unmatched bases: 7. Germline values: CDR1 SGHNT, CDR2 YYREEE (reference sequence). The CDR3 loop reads CASSLGDRVQETQYF. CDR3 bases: TGTGCCAGCAGCCTGGGTGACAGGGTCCAAGAGACCCAGTACTTC.

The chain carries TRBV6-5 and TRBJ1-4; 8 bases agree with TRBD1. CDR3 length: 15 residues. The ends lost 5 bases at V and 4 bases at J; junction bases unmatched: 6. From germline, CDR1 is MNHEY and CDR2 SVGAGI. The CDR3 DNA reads TGTGCCAGCAGTCCCCGGGACAGGCGTAATGAAAAACTGTTTTTT. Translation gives CASSPRDRRNEKLFF.

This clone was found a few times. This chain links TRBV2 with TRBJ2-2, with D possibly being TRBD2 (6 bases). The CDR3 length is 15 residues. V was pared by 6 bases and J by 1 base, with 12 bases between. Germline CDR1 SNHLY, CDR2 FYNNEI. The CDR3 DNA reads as TGTGCCAGCAGGGAGGGAGTGATGAACACCGGGGAGCTGTTTTTT. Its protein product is CASREGVMNTGELFF.

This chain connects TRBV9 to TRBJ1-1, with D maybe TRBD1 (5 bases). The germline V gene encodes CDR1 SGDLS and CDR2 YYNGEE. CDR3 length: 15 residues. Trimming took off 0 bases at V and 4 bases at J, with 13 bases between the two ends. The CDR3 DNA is TGTGCCAGCAGCGTAGGCGACGGGGGTGGCACTGAAGCTTTCTTT. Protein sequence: CASSVGDGGGTEAFF.

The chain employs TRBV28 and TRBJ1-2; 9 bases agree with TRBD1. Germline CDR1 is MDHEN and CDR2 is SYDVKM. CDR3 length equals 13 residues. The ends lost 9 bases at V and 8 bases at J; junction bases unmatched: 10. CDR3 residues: CASHWDRAGGYTF. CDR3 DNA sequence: TGTGCCAGTCATTGGGACAGGGCGGGGGGCTACACCTTC.

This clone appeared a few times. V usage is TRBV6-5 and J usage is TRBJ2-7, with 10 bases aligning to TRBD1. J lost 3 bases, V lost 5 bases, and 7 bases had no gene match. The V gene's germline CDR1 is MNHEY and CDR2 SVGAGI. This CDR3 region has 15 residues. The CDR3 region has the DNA TGTGCCAGCAGTCCAAGAGGGACAGGGGACTACGAGCAGTACTTC. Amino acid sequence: CASSPRGTGDYEQYF.

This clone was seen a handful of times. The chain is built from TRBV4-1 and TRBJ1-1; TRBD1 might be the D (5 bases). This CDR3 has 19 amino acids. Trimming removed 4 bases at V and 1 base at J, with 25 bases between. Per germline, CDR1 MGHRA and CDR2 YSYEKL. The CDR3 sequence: CASSLQDLQDRRGNTEAFF. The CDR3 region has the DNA TGCGCCAGCAGCCTCCAGGACTTGCAGGATCGGAGGGGGAACACTGAAGCTTTCTTT.

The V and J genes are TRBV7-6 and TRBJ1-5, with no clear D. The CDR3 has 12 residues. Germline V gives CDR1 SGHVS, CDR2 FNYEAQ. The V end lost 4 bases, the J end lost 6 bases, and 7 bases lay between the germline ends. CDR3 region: CASSSPGQPQHF. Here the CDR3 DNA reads TGTGCCAGCAGCTCGCCGGGTCAGCCCCAGCATTTT.

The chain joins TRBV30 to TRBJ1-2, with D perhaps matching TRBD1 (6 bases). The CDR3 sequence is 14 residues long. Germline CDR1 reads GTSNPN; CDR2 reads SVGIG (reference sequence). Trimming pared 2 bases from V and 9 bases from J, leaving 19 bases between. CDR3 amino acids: CAWSFTTGAISYTF. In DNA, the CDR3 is TGTGCCTGGAGTTTCACGACAGGAGCCATCAGCTACACCTTC.

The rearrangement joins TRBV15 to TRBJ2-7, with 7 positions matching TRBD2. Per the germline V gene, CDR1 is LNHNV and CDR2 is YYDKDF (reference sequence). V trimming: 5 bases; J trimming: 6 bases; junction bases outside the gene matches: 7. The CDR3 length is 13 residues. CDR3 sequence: CATSAPSGGEQYV. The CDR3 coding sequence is TGTGCCACCAGCGCTCCTAGCGGCGGCGAGCAGTACGTC.

The CDR3 DNA follows: TGCGCCAGCAGCTTGGACAGGAGTCAGCCCCAGCATTTT. This gives the protein CASSLDRSQPQHF. V is TRBV5-1 and J is TRBJ1-5, with D possibly being TRBD1 (5 bases). CDR1 SGHRS and CDR2 YFSETQ come from the germline V gene. Trimming pared 0 bases from V and 6 bases from J, leaving 7 bases between. The CDR3 sequence is 13 residues long. Filled out from reference TRBV5-1 and TRBJ1-5, the complete variable domain reads KAGVTQTPRYLIKTRGQQVTLSCSPISGHRSVSWYQQTPGQGLQFLFEYFSETQRNKGNFPGRFSGRQFSNSRSEMNVSTLELGDSALYLCASSLDRSQPQHFGDGTRLSIL.

The CDR3 bases are TGTGCCAGCAGCCAGGGGAGGGGCCTATATAGCAATCAGCCCCAGCATTTT. This gives the protein CASSQGRGLYSNQPQHF. The chain links TRBV3-1 (or the pseudogene TRBV3-2) to TRBJ1-5; tentatively, D is TRBD1 (5 bases). Trimming cost V 3 bases and J 0 bases, with 15 bases left between them. Per germline, CDR1 LGHDT and CDR2 YNNKEL (reference sequence). CDR3 size: 17 residues.

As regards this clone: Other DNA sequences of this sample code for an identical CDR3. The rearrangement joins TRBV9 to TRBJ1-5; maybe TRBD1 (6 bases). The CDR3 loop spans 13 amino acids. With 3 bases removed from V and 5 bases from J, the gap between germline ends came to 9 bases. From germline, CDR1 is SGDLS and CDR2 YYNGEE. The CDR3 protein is CASSEQGDQPQHF. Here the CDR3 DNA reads TGTGCCAGCAGCGAACAGGGTGATCAGCCCCAGCATTTT.

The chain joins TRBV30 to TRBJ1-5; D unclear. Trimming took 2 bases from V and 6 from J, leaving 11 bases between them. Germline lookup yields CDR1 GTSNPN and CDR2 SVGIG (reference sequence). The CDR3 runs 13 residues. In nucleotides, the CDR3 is TGTGCCTGGAGTTATTCAGCGGCTCAGCCCCAGCATTTT. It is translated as CAWSYSAAQPQHF.

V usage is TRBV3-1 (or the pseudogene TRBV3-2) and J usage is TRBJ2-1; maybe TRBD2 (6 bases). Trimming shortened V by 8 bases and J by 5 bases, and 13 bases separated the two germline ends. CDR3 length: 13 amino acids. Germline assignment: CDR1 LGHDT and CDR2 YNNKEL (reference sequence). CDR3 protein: CASSGREHNEQFF. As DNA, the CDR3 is TGTGCCAGCTCCGGTCGGGAGCACAATGAGCAGTTCTTC.

The CDR3 DNA reads TGCGCCAGCAGCCAAGATATGCAGGCACCCTACGAGCAGTACTTC. Protein: CASSQDMQAPYEQYF. The chain combines TRBV4-1 with TRBJ2-7, with D unresolved. The CDR3 covers 15 residues. CDR1 is MGHRA, CDR2 YSYEKL, per germline. V lost 0 bases to trimming and J lost 2 bases, with 11 bases between them.

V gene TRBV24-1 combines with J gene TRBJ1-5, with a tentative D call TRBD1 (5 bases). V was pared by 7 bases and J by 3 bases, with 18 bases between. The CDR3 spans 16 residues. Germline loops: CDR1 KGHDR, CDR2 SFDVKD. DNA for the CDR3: TGTGCCACCAGCGATCATCGTCAAGGGGACAATCAGCCCCAGCATTTT. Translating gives CATSDHRQGDNQPQHF.

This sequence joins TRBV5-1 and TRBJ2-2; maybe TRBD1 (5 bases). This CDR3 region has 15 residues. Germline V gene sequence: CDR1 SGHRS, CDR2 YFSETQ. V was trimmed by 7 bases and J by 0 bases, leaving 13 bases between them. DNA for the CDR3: TGCGCCAGCCAAGAGACAGCAACGAACACCGGGGAGCTGTTTTTT. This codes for CASQETATNTGELFF.

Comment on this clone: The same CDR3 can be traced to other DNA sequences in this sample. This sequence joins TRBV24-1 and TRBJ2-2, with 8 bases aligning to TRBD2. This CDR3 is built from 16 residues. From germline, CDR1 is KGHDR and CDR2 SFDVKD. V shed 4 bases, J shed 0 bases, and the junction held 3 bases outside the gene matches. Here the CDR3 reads CATSDPGLANTGELFF. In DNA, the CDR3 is TGTGCCACCAGTGACCCGGGACTAGCGAACACCGGGGAGCTGTTTTTT.